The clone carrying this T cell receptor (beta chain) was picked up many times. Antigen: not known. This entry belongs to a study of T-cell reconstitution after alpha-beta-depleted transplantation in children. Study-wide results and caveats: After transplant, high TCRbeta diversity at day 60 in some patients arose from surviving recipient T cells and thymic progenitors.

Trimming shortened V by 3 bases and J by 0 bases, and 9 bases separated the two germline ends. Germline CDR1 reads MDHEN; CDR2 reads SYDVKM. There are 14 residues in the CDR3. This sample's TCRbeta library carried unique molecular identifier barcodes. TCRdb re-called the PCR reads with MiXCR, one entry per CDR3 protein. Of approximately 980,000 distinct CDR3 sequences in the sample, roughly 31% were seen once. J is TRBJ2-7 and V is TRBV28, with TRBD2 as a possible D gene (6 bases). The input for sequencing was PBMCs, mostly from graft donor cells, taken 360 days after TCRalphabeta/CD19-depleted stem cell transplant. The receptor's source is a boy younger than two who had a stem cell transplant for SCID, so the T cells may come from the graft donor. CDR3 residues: CASSFGGYSYEQYF. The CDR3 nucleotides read TGTGCCAGCAGTTTTGGAGGGTACTCCTACGAGCAGTACTTC.